This entry features one T cell receptor (beta chain) sequence. Its cognate antigen is unknown. This entry comes from a study of cytomegalovirus exposure and HLA in healthy donors. Findings and caveats of the study: A few CMV-associated chains proved CMV antigen-specific in vitro. HLA alleles showed associations with about 15,000 TCR beta sequences in a later analysis, at a 0.05 false discovery rate. Listed as cytomegalovirus-associated were more than 150 TCR beta chains. In a later analysis, most CMV-associated TCR beta chains appeared HLA-restricted.

Primers included in the PCR were 60 Vbeta and 13 Jbeta primers. The table came from immunoSEQ multiplex PCR; TCRdb's copy has only in-frame clones and leaves some out. The data show over 55,000 clones, with roughly 70% seen just once and more than 7.5% held by the top ten. CDR1 and CDR2 (germline): SGHVS, FQNEAQ. The CDR3 is 14 amino acids. Trimming removed 2 bases from V and 0 bases from J, with 7 bases in between. V is TRBV7-8 and J is TRBJ2-5, with D possibly TRBD1 on 6 matching bases. Sequencing used PBMCs. The receptor's source is a woman aged 45 to 65 in good health and CMV-seropositive. CDR3 protein: CASSLTGNQETQYF. The CDR3, as DNA: TGTGCCAGCAGCTTAACAGGGAACCAAGAGACCCAGTACTTC.